These T cell receptor beta chains were read from a single sample in a study of blood T cell repertoires in COVID-19. Only in-frame clones appear in the TCRdb table, and some are missing; sequencing was by immunoSEQ multiplex PCR. The sample shows under 250,000 clones, roughly 84% of them seen only once. The source material was peripheral blood. The receptors derive from a woman in her fifties or sixties with acute or convalescent COVID-19. Each CDR3 is given with its conserved first and last residue. The order of the fields is CDR3 length, D gene, V gene, CDR3 protein. A D gene is named only where the DNA matches it firmly.

CDR3 length: 13
D gene: -
V gene: TRBV29-1
CDR3 protein: CSVETDHTGELFF

CDR3 length: 13
D gene: -
V gene: TRBV14
CDR3 protein: CASSPVSTDTQYF

CDR3 length: 12
D gene: -
V gene: TRBV25-1
CDR3 protein: CASSAGHTEAFF

CDR3 length: 13
D gene: TRBD1
V gene: TRBV6-5
CDR3 protein: CASSYLLQGEAFF

CDR3 length: 15
D gene: -
V gene: TRBV27
CDR3 protein: CASRTNSGPTDTQYF

CDR3 length: 16
D gene: TRBD2
V gene: TRBV6-2/TRBV6-3
CDR3 protein: CASSPGLAGFTDTQYF

CDR3 length: 15
D gene: TRBD1
V gene: TRBV4-1
CDR3 protein: CASSQDRTGNQPQHF

CDR3 length: 17
D gene: TRBD1
V gene: TRBV7-8
CDR3 protein: CASSLKVLGQGLDTQYF

CDR3 length: 14
D gene: -
V gene: TRBV25-1
CDR3 protein: CASTEAGFRSPLHF

CDR3 length: 16
D gene: -
V gene: TRBV5-6
CDR3 protein: CASSSRWSHTNTEAFF

CDR3 length: 15
D gene: -
V gene: TRBV7-8
CDR3 protein: CASSLDWSGDYGYTF

CDR3 length: 13
D gene: TRBD1
V gene: TRBV6-5
CDR3 protein: CASPRGQGAEAFF

CDR3 length: 16
D gene: -
V gene: TRBV4-2
CDR3 protein: CASSPLGAGPGNTIYF

CDR3 length: 13
D gene: TRBD2
V gene: TRBV9
CDR3 protein: CASSSVRGDIQYF

CDR3 length: 13
D gene: TRBD1
V gene: TRBV29-1
CDR3 protein: CSVERQGFYGYTF

CDR3 length: 14
D gene: -
V gene: TRBV3-1/TRBV3-2
CDR3 protein: CASSQDRRFGGYTF

CDR3 length: 12
D gene: -
V gene: TRBV4-2
CDR3 protein: CASSQEGQTQYF

CDR3 length: 13
D gene: -
V gene: TRBV4-3
CDR3 protein: CASSQQLVFEQFF

CDR3 length: 14
D gene: TRBD2
V gene: TRBV30
CDR3 protein: CAWSVRGRVGTQYF

CDR3 length: 12
D gene: -
V gene: TRBV5-5
CDR3 protein: CASSHWGHEQYF

CDR3 length: 16
D gene: -
V gene: TRBV14
CDR3 protein: CASSRGKGPGNYGYTF

CDR3 length: 13
D gene: -
V gene: TRBV28
CDR3 protein: CASIGGANTEAFF

CDR3 length: 15
D gene: -
V gene: TRBV13
CDR3 protein: CASSPQAGESWGYTF

CDR3 length: 14
D gene: -
V gene: TRBV7-2
CDR3 protein: CASSLARENTEAFF

CDR3 length: 14
D gene: -
V gene: TRBV10-3
CDR3 protein: CAISEGGALWEQFF

CDR3 length: 17
D gene: TRBD2
V gene: TRBV7-2
CDR3 protein: CASSLGRLAGGQETQYF

CDR3 length: 17
D gene: TRBD2
V gene: TRBV5-4
CDR3 protein: CASSSRATSGGRNEQFF

CDR3 length: 13
D gene: -
V gene: TRBV18
CDR3 protein: CASSPQATGELFF

CDR3 length: 17
D gene: TRBD2
V gene: TRBV10-2
CDR3 protein: CASRGLAGGPIGDTQYF

CDR3 length: 17
D gene: TRBD1
V gene: TRBV13
CDR3 protein: CASRPRRQGVNTGELFF

CDR3 length: 15
D gene: TRBD1
V gene: TRBV9
CDR3 protein: CASSVGQGANYGYTF